This T cell receptor beta chain appears in the sequencing data of a study of blood T cell repertoires in COVID-19. Here immunoSEQ multiplex PCR was the method, and the copy in TCRdb shows in-frame clones only, minus some. The repertoire holds about 210,000 clones, with roughly 84% as singletons. Germline CDR1 reads SGHRS; CDR2 reads YFSETQ. The CDR3 is made up of 14 amino acids. V was shortened by 7 bases and J by 7 bases, with 15 bases between the two germline ends. This clonotype originated in a woman older than 75 with COVID-19, enrolled during active disease. The chain links TRBV5-1 to TRBJ1-6; D is possibly TRBD1 (5 bases). The sequenced sample was peripheral blood. The CDR3: CASHSGTLNSPLHF. CDR3 sequence (DNA): TGCGCCAGCCACTCCGGGACTCTCAATTCACCCCTCCACTTT.